One and the same sample provided the 11 T cell receptor beta chains below, sequenced in a study of cytomegalovirus exposure and HLA in healthy donors. The PCR made use of 60 Vbeta and 13 Jbeta primers. Libraries were prepared by immunoSEQ multiplex PCR; TCRdb keeps only in-frame clonotypes and omits some of them. The profile shows 60,000 to 75,000 clones, 60% to 75% of them singletons. Sequencing was carried out using PBMCs. The receptors shown here come from a woman aged 55-69 years in good health and CMV-seropositive.

This clone was recorded once. This chain uses TRBV5-6 with TRBJ1-5, with D hard to call. There are 15 residues in the CDR3. Trimming removed 0 bases at V and 1 base at J, with 8 bases between. Germline assignment: CDR1 SGHDT and CDR2 YYEEEE. The CDR3 DNA reads as TGTGCCAGCAGCTTGGGTGGGAGGAGCAATCAGCCCCAGCATTTT. It codes for CASSLGGRSNQPQHF.

This clone has a count of ten or more. The V gene is TRBV7-8, the J gene TRBJ1-6; 12 bases are shared with TRBD1. V was pared by 3 bases and J by 10 bases, with 7 bases of the junction left unmatched. The CDR3 covers 16 residues. The germline V gene encodes CDR1 SGHVS and CDR2 FQNEAQ. The CDR3 region has the DNA TGTGCCAGCAGCTTCGGGACAGGGGGCAGTGGGTCACCCCTCCACTTT. Protein: CASSFGTGGSGSPLHF. The whole variable domain, remainder taken from reference TRBV7-8 and TRBJ1-6, is GAGVSQSPRYKVAKRGQDVALRCDPISGHVSLFWYQQALGQGPEFLTYFQNEAQLDKSGLPSDRFFAERPEGSVSTLKIQRTQQEDSAVYLCASSFGTGGSGSPLHFGNGTRLTVT.

The V call is TRBV30, the J call TRBJ1-1; D not resolved. Germline V gives CDR1 GTSNPN, CDR2 SVGIG (reference sequence). This CDR3 spans 11 amino acids. The germline V and J ends were trimmed by 0 bases and 6 bases, with 5 bases remaining between them. The CDR3 region is CAWSVSAEAFF. CDR3 sequence (DNA): TGTGCCTGGAGTGTAAGCGCTGAAGCTTTCTTT.

The chain carries TRBV11-3 and TRBJ2-5; 11 bases match TRBD1. Germline CDR1 is SGHNT and CDR2 is YENEEA. The CDR3 sequence is 15 residues long. The trim removed 4 bases at V and 5 bases at J, leaving 6 bases unmatched. CDR3 sequence: CASSSGTGGFETQYF. The CDR3 nucleotides read TGTGCCAGCAGCTCCGGGACAGGGGGTTTTGAGACCCAGTACTTC.

V gene TRBV9 combines with J gene TRBJ1-1; no firm D call. The CDR3 totals 14 residues. V gave up 0 bases and J gave up 1 base, with 7 bases separating them. Germline V gene data show CDR1 as SGDLS and CDR2 as YYNGEE. Written as DNA, the CDR3 is TGTGCCAGCAGCGTAGCCCTGAGGAACACTGAAGCTTTCTTT. Its translation is CASSVALRNTEAFF.

This chain links TRBV9 with TRBJ2-1, with 9 bases identical to TRBD2. Trimming at V came to 0 bases and at J to 6 bases, leaving 7 bases not matched to a gene. The CDR3 is 16 residues long. The germline CDR1 and CDR2 sequences are SGDLS and YYNGEE. The CDR3 sequence is CASSVGGSGSINEQFF. DNA for the CDR3: TGTGCCAGCAGCGTAGGGGGTAGCGGGAGTATCAATGAGCAGTTCTTC. The full variable domain, with the rest looked up from reference TRBV9 and TRBJ2-1, is DSGVTQTPKHLITATGQRVTLRCSPRSGDLSVYWYQQSLDQGLQFLIQYYNGEERAKGNILERFSAQQFPDLHSELNLSSLELGDSALYFCASSVGGSGSINEQFFGPGTRLTVL.

The chain couples TRBV14 to TRBJ2-7; 9 bases line up with TRBD1. Unmatched junction bases numbered 8, after V lost 1 base and J lost 4 bases. This CDR3 is built from 16 residues. Germline V CDR1 and CDR2: SGHDN, FVKESK. CDR3 nucleotide sequence: TGTGCCAGCAGCCAAGGGGCGGCGGGACAGGGATACGAGCAGTACTTC. Its protein is CASSQGAAGQGYEQYF.

The table lists this clone with a few counts. The chain combines TRBV28 with TRBJ2-3; 7 nucleotides match TRBD1. The CDR3 sequence is 15 residues long. The ends lost 6 bases at V and 6 bases at J; junction bases unmatched: 12. Germline lookup yields CDR1 MDHEN and CDR2 SYDVKM. CDR3 in amino acids: CASRSRSTGSDTQYF. CDR3 coding DNA: TGTGCCAGCAGAAGTAGGTCGACAGGGTCGGATACGCAGTATTTT.

Of note for this clone: One end of the junction fails to match germline, which may point to a read error. The chain combines TRBV11-2 with TRBJ2-1; 8 nucleotides align to TRBD1. The CDR3 has 11 residues. Germline assignment: CDR1 SGHAT and CDR2 FQNNGV. In DNA form, the CDR3 reads TGTGCCAGCAGCCTAGACAGGGGGCAGTTCTTC. This sequence encodes CASSLDRGQFF.

The chain recombines TRBV2 with TRBJ1-6; D is undetermined. Trimming cost V 7 bases and J 0 bases, with 10 bases left between them. Germline V gene sequence: CDR1 SNHLY, CDR2 FYNNEI. The CDR3 length is 15 residues. The CDR3 here is CASTLQSSYNSPLHF. CDR3 sequence (DNA): TGTGCCAGCACCCTACAGAGCTCCTATAATTCACCCCTCCACTTT.

This clone is classed as medium-sized. This chain connects TRBV2 to TRBJ1-1, with 7 bases aligning to TRBD1. Germline CDR1 reads SNHLY; CDR2 reads FYNNEI. The CDR3 sequence is 14 residues long. V was pared by 7 bases and J by 7 bases, with 12 bases of the junction left unmatched. For the CDR3, the DNA is TGTGCCAGCACTCCTCCCGCAGGGGGAGGTGAAGCTTTCTTT. Translating gives CASTPPAGGGEAFF.